This section outlines one T cell receptor beta chain sequence together with its context. The sample is drawn from a study of cytomegalovirus exposure and HLA in healthy donors. For the study at large: The approximately 120 validation repertoires were produced on the same platform as the approximately 670 repertoires of the first cohort. This was reported in a later analysis.

In germline, CDR1 is SGHVS, CDR2 FNYEAQ. This CDR3 region has 15 residues. After removal of 4 bases from V and 0 bases from J, the junction contained 5 bases not matched to a gene. This table comes from immunoSEQ multiplex PCR, and its TCRdb copy is limited to in-frame clones, with some not included. Of approximately 270,000 clones listed, around 85% were seen once; the top ten hold 0.9% to 1.1%. The receptor was isolated from a woman aged 18-30 years in good health and CMV-seronegative. The sample consisted of PBMCs. The chain is built from TRBV7-6 and TRBJ2-7, with 8 bases fitting TRBD1. This CDR3 is CASSSGTGRSYEQYF. CDR3 DNA sequence: TGTGCCAGCAGCTCCGGGACAGGACGCTCCTACGAGCAGTACTTC.